This T cell receptor beta chain appears in the sequencing data of a study of early T cells in non-severe SARS-CoV-2 infection. Separate cDNA molecules each had unique molecular identifiers attached to them. TCRdb ran MiXCR on the 5' RACE reads and lists one entry per CDR3 protein. The sample comprises tens of thousands of distinct CDR3 sequences, 10% to 13% of which are singletons, and around 6.3% rests with the top ten. Study-wide points: Missing private and CD4 specificities, VDJdb matching favored anti-spike CD8 responses.

About this clonotype itself: Its antigen is currently unknown.

The V end was cut by 3 bases, the J end by 2 bases, with 15 bases between. Per germline, CDR1 KGHSH and CDR2 LQKENI. The CDR3 is 16 amino acids. J is TRBJ2-3 and V is TRBV18; a possible D gene is TRBD2 (5 bases). The origin of this receptor is an adult who was a healthcare worker with PCR-confirmed SARS-CoV-2 infection or an uninfected control (not recorded which). The sequenced material came from whole blood. In DNA, the CDR3 is TGTGCCAGCTCACCGACGGGATTGAGGAACACAGATACGCAGTATTTT. It codes for CASSPTGLRNTDTQYF.